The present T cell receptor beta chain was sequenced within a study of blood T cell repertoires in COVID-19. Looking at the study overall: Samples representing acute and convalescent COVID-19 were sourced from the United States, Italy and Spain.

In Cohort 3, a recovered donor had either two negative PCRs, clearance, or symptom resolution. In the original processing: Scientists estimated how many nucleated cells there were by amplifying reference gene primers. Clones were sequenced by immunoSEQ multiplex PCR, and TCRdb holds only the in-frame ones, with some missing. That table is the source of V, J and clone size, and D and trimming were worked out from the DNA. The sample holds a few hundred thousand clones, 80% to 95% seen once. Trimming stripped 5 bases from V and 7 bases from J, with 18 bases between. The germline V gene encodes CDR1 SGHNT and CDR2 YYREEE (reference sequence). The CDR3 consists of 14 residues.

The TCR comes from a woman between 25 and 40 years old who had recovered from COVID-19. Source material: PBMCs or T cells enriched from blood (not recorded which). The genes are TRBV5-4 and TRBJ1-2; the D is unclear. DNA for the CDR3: TGTGCCAGCAGAAAGACGGGGATGGAGTTTGGCTACACCTTC. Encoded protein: CASRKTGMEFGYTF.